These 20 T cell receptor beta chains were sequenced from one sample in a study of blood T cell repertoires in COVID-19. Profiled with immunoSEQ multiplex PCR; TCRdb holds only in-frame clones, not every one. The data contain over 200,000 clones, 75% to 95% of them singletons. The source material was peripheral blood. Receptors were obtained from a person aged 18-29 years with COVID-19, enrolled during active disease.

The rearrangement uses TRBV3-1 (or the pseudogene TRBV3-2) and TRBJ2-2; 13 bases map to TRBD2. This CDR3 spans 17 amino acids. With V trimmed by 2 bases and J by 2 bases, 2 bases remained unmatched. Germline V gene data show CDR1 as LGHDT and CDR2 as YNNKEL (reference sequence). The CDR3 loop is CASSQPGLAGNTGELFF. For the CDR3, the DNA is TGTGCCAGCAGCCAACCGGGACTAGCGGGAAACACCGGGGAGCTGTTTTTT.

The V gene is TRBV24-1, the J gene TRBJ1-2, with D maybe TRBD1 (6 bases). V was clipped by 5 bases and J by 0 bases, with 15 bases between them. CDR3 length: 16 amino acids. CDR1 KGHDR and CDR2 SFDVKD come from the germline V gene. CDR3 sequence: CATSGTPGDANYGYTF. CDR3 nucleotides: TGTGCCACCAGTGGGACCCCAGGGGATGCTAACTATGGCTACACCTTC.

This chain joins TRBV9 and TRBJ2-1; TRBD2 aligns across 9 bases. Germline V gene sequence: CDR1 SGDLS, CDR2 YYNGEE. CDR3 length: 17 amino acids. With V trimmed by 4 bases and J by 7 bases, 15 bases remained unmatched. Written as DNA, the CDR3 is TGTGCCAGCAGCCCTCGCTTAGGGGCTAGCGGGATTAATGAGCAGTTCTTC. This encodes CASSPRLGASGINEQFF.

The chain joins TRBV6-2 or TRBV6-3 to TRBJ2-7, with D perhaps matching TRBD2 (6 bases). Trimming took 2 bases from V and 0 from J, leaving 14 bases between them. CDR3 length equals 16 residues. Germline V gene lookup returns CDR1 MNHEY and CDR2 SVGEGT. The CDR3 spells CASSYAGGLSSYEQYF. The CDR3 coding sequence is TGTGCCAGCAGTTACGCCGGGGGTTTGAGCTCCTACGAGCAGTACTTC.

V usage is TRBV4-3 and J usage is TRBJ2-7; D may be TRBD2 (5 bases). The germline V gene has CDR1 LGHNA and CDR2 YSLEER. V lost 0 bases and J lost 6, with 15 bases in between. This CDR3 has 15 amino acids. Written as DNA, the CDR3 is TGCGCCAGCAGCCAAGATCGTAACCCGCGGGTCGAGCAGTACTTC. Its translation: CASSQDRNPRVEQYF.

The rearrangement uses TRBV11-2 and TRBJ2-4, with a possible D match to TRBD2 (5 bases). CDR3 length equals 15 residues. Germline CDR1 SGHAT, CDR2 FQNNGV. V shed 5 bases and J shed 3 bases, with 14 bases lying between them. CDR3: CASSRADYGKNIQYF. CDR3 nucleotides: TGTGCCAGCAGCCGAGCGGATTATGGCAAAAACATTCAGTACTTC.

V gene TRBV2 combines with J gene TRBJ2-5; 13 bases agree with TRBD2. The CDR3 is 16 residues long. Germline lookup yields CDR1 SNHLY and CDR2 FYNNEI. V dropped 6 bases and J dropped 4; count of bases not matched to a gene: 8. The CDR3, as DNA: TGTGCCAGCAGACTAGAACTAGCGGGAGGGGTAGAGACCCAGTACTTC. Its protein product is CASRLELAGGVETQYF.

The CDR3, as DNA: TGTGCCAGCAGTGAGGGAGACTCTGGAAACACCATATATTTT. As protein: CASSEGDSGNTIYF. V is TRBV9 and J is TRBJ1-3; D unresolved. This CDR3 has 14 amino acids. The V gene lost 5 bases and the J gene lost 0 bases, with 9 bases spanning the gap. CDR1 is SGDLS and CDR2 is YYNGEE in the germline V gene.

The genes are TRBV28 and TRBJ2-7; D is possibly TRBD2 (6 bases). The CDR3 is 14 residues long. Trimming removed 0 bases from V and 2 bases from J, with 8 bases in between. Germline lookup yields CDR1 MDHEN and CDR2 SYDVKM. The CDR3 region is CASSLWGRTYEQYF. The CDR3 nucleotides read TGTGCCAGCAGTTTATGGGGGAGGACCTACGAGCAGTACTTC.

V and J are TRBV5-1 and TRBJ1-3; 8 bases fit TRBD1. CDR3 length equals 14 residues. V dropped 3 bases and J dropped 2; count of bases not matched to a gene: 1. Per the germline V gene, CDR1 is SGHRS and CDR2 is YFSETQ. The chain's CDR3 is CASSSQGAGNTIYF. The CDR3 nucleotides read TGCGCCAGCAGCTCACAGGGGGCTGGAAACACCATATATTTT.

The chain links TRBV10-3 to TRBJ2-2; D perhaps matches TRBD2 (5 bases). V lost 3 bases to trimming and J lost 6 bases, with 11 bases between them. Germline V CDR1 and CDR2: ENHRY, SYGVKD. The CDR3 covers 14 residues. CDR3 loop: CAISETGVAGELFF. DNA for the CDR3: TGTGCCATCAGTGAAACCGGGGTTGCCGGGGAGCTGTTTTTT.

The rearrangement uses TRBV4-3 and TRBJ2-3; D not resolved. The CDR3 has 12 residues. CDR1 is LGHNA, CDR2 YSLEER, per germline. V was clipped by 1 base and J by 4 bases, with 3 bases between them. The CDR3 nucleotides are TGCGCCAGCAGCCAAGGGCCAGATACGCAGTATTTT. Protein product: CASSQGPDTQYF.

The V and J genes are TRBV20-1 and TRBJ2-3, with TRBD2 matching 7 bases. Germline V gene lookup returns CDR1 DFQATT and CDR2 SNEGSKA (reference sequence). J gave up 1 base and V 3 bases, and 10 bases lay outside the gene matches. CDR3 length: 16 amino acids. The CDR3 sequence is CSASAQGGRGTDTQYF. The CDR3, as DNA: TGCAGTGCTAGTGCCCAGGGAGGGAGGGGCACAGATACGCAGTATTTT.

This chain joins TRBV4-2 and TRBJ1-2; D is ambiguous. The CDR3 extends over 12 amino acids. With 0 bases removed from V and 5 bases from J, the gap between germline ends came to 4 bases. Looked up from germline, CDR1 is LGHNA and CDR2 is YNFKEQ. CDR3 coding DNA: TGTGCCAGCAGCCAAGACTTATATGGCTACACCTTC. The encoded protein is CASSQDLYGYTF.

The genes are TRBV27 and TRBJ2-7, with D tentatively TRBD1 (6 bases). The CDR3 is made up of 13 amino acids. CDR1 and CDR2 from the germline V gene are MNHEY and SMNVEV (reference sequence). V lost 2 bases and J lost 3, with 8 bases in between. For the CDR3, the DNA is TGTGCCAGCAGTTTAGGACAGCACTACGAGCAGTACTTC. Residues: CASSLGQHYEQYF.

This chain links TRBV3-1 (or the pseudogene TRBV3-2) with TRBJ1-1, with D possibly TRBD1 on 6 matching bases. The CDR3 covers 14 residues. The germline V and J ends were trimmed by 8 bases and 3 bases, with 16 bases remaining between them. Germline V gene lookup returns CDR1 LGHDT and CDR2 YNNKEL (reference sequence). CDR3 nucleotide sequence: TGTGCCAGCCGGGACACCTCGGGGCACACTGAAGCTTTCTTT. Translation: CASRDTSGHTEAFF.

This sequence joins TRBV28 and TRBJ2-2; 7 nucleotides match TRBD1. This CDR3 is built from 15 residues. Germline V gene data show CDR1 as MDHEN and CDR2 as SYDVKM. With V trimmed by 3 bases and J by 1 base, 2 bases remained unmatched. The CDR3 bases are TGTGCCAGCAGTTTTTGGACAGGGAACACCGGGGAGCTGTTTTTT. It specifies CASSFWTGNTGELFF.

The genes are TRBV12-3 or TRBV12-4 and TRBJ2-7; D is perhaps TRBD2 (5 bases). This CDR3 is 13 amino acids long. With 4 bases removed from V and 3 bases from J, the gap between germline ends came to 10 bases. The CDR3 spells CASSSGLLYEQYF. CDR3 in DNA: TGTGCCAGCAGTTCAGGACTCCTCTACGAGCAGTACTTC.

V gene TRBV2 combines with J gene TRBJ2-7; D unresolved. Trimming pared 7 bases from V and 0 bases from J, leaving 7 bases between. Germline V gene lookup returns CDR1 SNHLY and CDR2 FYNNEI. The CDR3 sequence is 12 residues long. The DNA for the CDR3 is TGTGCCAGCATAACGAGCTCCTACGAGCAGTACTTC. Protein sequence: CASITSSYEQYF. Combining the CDR3 with reference TRBV2 and TRBJ2-7 gives the whole variable domain EPEVTQTPSHQVTQMGQEVILRCVPISNHLYFYWYRQILGQKVEFLVSFYNNEISEKSEIFDDQFSVERPDGSNFTLKIRSTKLEDSAMYFCASITSSYEQYFGPGTRLTVT.

The V call is TRBV25-1, the J call TRBJ2-2; tentative D call: TRBD2 (6 bases). The CDR3 spans 18 residues. The V end was cut by 3 bases, the J end by 1 base, with 18 bases between. CDR1 and CDR2 (germline): MGHDK, SYGVNS. CDR3 DNA sequence: TGTGCCAGCAGTGAGGAGGGTAGCGGTCTCGTGAACACCGGGGAGCTGTTTTTT. Its translation is CASSEEGSGLVNTGELFF.